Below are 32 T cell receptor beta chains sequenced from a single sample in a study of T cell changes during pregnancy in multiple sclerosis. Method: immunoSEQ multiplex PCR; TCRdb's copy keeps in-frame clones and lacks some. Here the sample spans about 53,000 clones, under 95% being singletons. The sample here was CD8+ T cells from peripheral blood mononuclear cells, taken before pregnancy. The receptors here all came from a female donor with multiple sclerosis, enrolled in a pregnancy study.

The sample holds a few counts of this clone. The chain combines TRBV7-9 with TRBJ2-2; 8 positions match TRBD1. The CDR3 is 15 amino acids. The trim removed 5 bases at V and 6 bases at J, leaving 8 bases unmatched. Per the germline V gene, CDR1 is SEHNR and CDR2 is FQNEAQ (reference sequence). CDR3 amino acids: CASSPQDRVAGELFF. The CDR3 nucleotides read TGTGCCAGCAGCCCCCAGGACAGGGTGGCCGGGGAGCTGTTTTTT. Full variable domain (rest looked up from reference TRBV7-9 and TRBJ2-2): DTGVSQNPRHKITKRGQNVTFRCDPISEHNRLYWYRQTLGQGPEFLTYFQNEAQLEKSRLLSDRFSAERPKGSFSTLEIQRTEQGDSAMYLCASSPQDRVAGELFFGEGSRLTVL.

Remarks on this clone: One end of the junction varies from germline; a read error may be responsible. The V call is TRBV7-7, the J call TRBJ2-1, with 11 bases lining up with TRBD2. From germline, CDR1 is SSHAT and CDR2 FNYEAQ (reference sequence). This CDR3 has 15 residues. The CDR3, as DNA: TGTGCTAGCAGCGTGGGACTAGCGGACTACAATGAGCAGTTCTTC. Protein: CASSVGLADYNEQFF.

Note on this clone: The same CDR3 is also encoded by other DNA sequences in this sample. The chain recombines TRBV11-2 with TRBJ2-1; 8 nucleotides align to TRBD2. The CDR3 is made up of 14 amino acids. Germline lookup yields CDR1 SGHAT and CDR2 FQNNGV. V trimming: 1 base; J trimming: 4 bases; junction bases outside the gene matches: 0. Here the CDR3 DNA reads TGTGCCAGCAGCTTAGCGGGGGGGTACAATGAGCAGTTCTTC. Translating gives CASSLAGGYNEQFF.

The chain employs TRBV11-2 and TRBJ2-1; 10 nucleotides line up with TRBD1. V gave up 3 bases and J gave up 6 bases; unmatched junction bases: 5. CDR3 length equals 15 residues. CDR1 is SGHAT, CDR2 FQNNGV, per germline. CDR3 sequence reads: CASSFRQGASNEQFF. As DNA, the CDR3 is TGTGCCAGCAGCTTTCGACAGGGGGCCAGCAATGAGCAGTTCTTC.

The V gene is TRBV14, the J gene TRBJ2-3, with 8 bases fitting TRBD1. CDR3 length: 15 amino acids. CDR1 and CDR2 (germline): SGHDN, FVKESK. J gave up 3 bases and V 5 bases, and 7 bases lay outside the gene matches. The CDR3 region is CASSFTGGRTDTQYF. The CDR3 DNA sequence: TGTGCCAGCAGCTTCACAGGGGGTAGAACAGATACGCAGTATTTT. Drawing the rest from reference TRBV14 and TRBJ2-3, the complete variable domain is EAGVTQFPSHSVIEKGQTVTLRCDPISGHDNLYWYRRVMGKEIKFLLHFVKESKQDESGMPNNRFLAERTGGTYSTLKVQPAELEDSGVYFCASSFTGGRTDTQYFGPGTRLTVL.

CDR3 DNA: TGTGCCAGTAGTTACCGGGAAGCGGGGACCTACGAGCAGTACTTC. This sequence encodes CASSYREAGTYEQYF. The chain is built from TRBV19 and TRBJ2-7, with 7 positions matching TRBD2. The CDR3 is made up of 15 amino acids. Trimming at V came to 5 bases and at J to 2 bases, leaving 9 bases not matched to a gene. The V gene's germline CDR1 is LNHDA and CDR2 SQIVND (reference sequence).

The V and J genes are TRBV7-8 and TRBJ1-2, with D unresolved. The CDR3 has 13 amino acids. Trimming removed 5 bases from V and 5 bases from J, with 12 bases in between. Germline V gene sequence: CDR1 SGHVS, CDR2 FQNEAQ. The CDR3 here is CASSPGRVYGYTF. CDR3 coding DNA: TGTGCCAGCAGCCCTGGGAGGGTTTATGGCTACACCTTC. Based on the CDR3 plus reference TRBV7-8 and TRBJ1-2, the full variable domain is GAGVSQSPRYKVAKRGQDVALRCDPISGHVSLFWYQQALGQGPEFLTYFQNEAQLDKSGLPSDRFFAERPEGSVSTLKIQRTQQEDSAVYLCASSPGRVYGYTFGSGTRLTVV.

CDR3 loop: CASSLEGTGDTDTQYF. CDR3 sequence (DNA): TGTGCCAGCAGTTTAGAGGGGACAGGGGACACAGATACGCAGTATTTT. The chain employs TRBV27 and TRBJ2-3, with TRBD1 matching 10 bases. The trim removed 2 bases at V and 2 bases at J, leaving 4 bases unmatched. The CDR3 is 16 residues long. In germline, CDR1 is MNHEY, CDR2 SMNVEV (reference sequence).

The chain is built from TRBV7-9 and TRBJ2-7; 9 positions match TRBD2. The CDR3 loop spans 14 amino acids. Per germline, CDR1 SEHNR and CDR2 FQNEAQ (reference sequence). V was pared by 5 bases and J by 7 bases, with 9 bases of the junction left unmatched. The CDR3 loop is CASSPAGGLREQYF. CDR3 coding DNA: TGTGCCAGCAGCCCCGCGGGGGGGCTGCGGGAGCAGTACTTC.

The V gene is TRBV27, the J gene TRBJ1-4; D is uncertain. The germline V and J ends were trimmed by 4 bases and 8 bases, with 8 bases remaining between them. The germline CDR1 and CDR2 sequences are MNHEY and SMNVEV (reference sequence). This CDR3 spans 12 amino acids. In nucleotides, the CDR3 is TGTGCCAGCAGTTCCCCTCTCGAAAAACTGTTTTTT. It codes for CASSSPLEKLFF.

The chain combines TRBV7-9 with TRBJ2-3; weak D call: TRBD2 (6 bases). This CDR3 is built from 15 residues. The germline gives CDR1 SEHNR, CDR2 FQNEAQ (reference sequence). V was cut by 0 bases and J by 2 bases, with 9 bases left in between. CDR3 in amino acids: CASSLAQDYTDTQYF. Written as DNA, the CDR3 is TGTGCCAGCAGCTTAGCGCAGGACTACACAGATACGCAGTATTTT.

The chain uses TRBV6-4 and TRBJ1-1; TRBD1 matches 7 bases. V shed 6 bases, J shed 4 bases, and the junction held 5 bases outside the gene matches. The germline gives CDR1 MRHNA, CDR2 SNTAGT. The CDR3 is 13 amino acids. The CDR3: CASRQGVGTEAFF. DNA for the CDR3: TGTGCCAGCAGGCAGGGGGTAGGCACTGAAGCTTTCTTT.

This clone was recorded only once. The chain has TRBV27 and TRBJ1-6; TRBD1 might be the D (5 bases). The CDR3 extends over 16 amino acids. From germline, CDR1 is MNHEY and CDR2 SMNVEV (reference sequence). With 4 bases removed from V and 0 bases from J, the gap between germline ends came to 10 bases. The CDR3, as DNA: TGTGCCAGCAGTTATCAGGGATTCTCCTATAATTCACCCCTCCACTTT. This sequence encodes CASSYQGFSYNSPLHF.

CDR3 loop: CAWSSQMNTEAFF. DNA of the CDR3: TGTGCCTGGAGTTCTCAGATGAACACTGAAGCTTTCTTT. The rearrangement joins TRBV30 to TRBJ1-1; no firm D call. The CDR3 spans 13 residues. V dropped 2 bases and J dropped 0 bases, with 7 bases sitting between them. CDR1 is GTSNPN and CDR2 is SVGIG in the germline V gene (reference sequence).

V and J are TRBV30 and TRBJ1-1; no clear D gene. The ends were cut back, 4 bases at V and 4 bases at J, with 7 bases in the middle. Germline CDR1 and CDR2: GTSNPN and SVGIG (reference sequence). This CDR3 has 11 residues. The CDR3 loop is CAWNGGTEAFF. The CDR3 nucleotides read TGTGCCTGGAATGGCGGCACTGAAGCTTTCTTT. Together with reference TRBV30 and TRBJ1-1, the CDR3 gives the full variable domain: SQTIHQWPATLVQPVGSPLSLECTVEGTSNPNLYWYRQAAGRGLQLLFYSVGIGQISSEVPQNLSASRPQDRQFILSSKKLLLSDSGFYLCAWNGGTEAFFGQGTRLTVV.

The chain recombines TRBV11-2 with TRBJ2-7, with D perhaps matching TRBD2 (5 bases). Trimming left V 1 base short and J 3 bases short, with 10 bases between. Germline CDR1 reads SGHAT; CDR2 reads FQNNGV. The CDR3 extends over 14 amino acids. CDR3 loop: CASSLAGGSYEQYF. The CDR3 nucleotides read TGTGCCAGCAGCTTAGCCGGTGGGAGCTACGAGCAGTACTTC.

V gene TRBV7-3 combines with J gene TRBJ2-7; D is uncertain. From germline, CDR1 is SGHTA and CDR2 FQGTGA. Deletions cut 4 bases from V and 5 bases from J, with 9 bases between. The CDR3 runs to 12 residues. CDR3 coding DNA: TGTGCCAGCAGCTCCCAACTGAACGAGCAGTACTTC. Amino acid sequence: CASSSQLNEQYF.

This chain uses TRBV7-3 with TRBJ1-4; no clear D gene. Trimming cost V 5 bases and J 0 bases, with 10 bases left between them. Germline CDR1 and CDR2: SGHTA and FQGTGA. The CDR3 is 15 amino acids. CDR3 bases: TGTGCCAGCAGCCCGGGGTACACAACTAATGAAAAACTGTTTTTT. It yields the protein CASSPGYTTNEKLFF.

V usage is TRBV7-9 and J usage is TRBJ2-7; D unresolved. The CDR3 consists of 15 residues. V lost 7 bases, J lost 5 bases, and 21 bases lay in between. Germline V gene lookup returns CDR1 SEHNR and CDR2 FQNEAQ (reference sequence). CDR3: CASTPDSGSANEQYF. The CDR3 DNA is TGTGCCAGCACCCCAGACTCTGGGTCCGCCAACGAGCAGTACTTC.

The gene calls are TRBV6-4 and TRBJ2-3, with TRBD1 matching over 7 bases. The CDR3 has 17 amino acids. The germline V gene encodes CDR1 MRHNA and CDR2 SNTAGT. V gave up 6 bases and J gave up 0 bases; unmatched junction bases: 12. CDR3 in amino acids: CASSLRPGTESTDTQYF. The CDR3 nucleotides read TGTGCCAGCAGCCTACGACCCGGGACAGAAAGCACAGATACGCAGTATTTT.

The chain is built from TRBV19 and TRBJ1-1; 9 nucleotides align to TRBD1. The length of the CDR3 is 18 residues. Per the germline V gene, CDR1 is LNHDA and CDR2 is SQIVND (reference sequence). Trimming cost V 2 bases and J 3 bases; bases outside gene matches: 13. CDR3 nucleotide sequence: TGTGCCAGTAGTATAACCAACTGGGACAGGGTTAAGGACACTGAAGCTTTCTTT. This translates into CASSITNWDRVKDTEAFF.

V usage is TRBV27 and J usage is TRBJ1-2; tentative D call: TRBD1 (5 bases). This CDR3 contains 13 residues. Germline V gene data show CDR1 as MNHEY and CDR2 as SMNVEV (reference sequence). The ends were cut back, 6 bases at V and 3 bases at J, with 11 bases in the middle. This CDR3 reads CASSVGGDYGYTF. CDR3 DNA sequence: TGTGCCAGCAGCGTTGGGGGGGACTATGGCTACACCTTC.

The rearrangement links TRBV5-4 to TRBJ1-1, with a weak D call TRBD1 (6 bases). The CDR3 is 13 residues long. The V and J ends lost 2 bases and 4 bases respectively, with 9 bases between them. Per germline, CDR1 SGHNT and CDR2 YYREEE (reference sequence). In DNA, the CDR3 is TGTGCCAGCAGCTTCCAGGGGAGCACTGAAGCTTTCTTT. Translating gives CASSFQGSTEAFF.

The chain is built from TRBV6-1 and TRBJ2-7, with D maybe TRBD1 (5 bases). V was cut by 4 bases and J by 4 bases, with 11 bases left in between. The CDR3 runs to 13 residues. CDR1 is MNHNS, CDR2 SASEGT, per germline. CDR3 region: CASSAGISYEQYF. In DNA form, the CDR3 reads TGTGCCAGCAGTGCAGGGATATCGTACGAGCAGTACTTC.

CDR3 sequence: CASSLAGPDTEAFF. CDR3 bases: TGCGCCAGCAGCTTGGCAGGGCCGGACACTGAAGCTTTCTTT. The rearrangement uses TRBV5-1 and TRBJ1-1; D is possibly TRBD1 (5 bases). Trimming removed 0 bases from V and 3 bases from J, with 9 bases in between. The CDR3 loop spans 14 amino acids. Germline V gene sequence: CDR1 SGHRS, CDR2 YFSETQ.

The CDR3 sequence is CASSLEGRAYEQYF. Here the CDR3 DNA reads TGTGCCAGCAGCTTGGAGGGGCGCGCCTACGAGCAGTACTTC. The rearrangement joins TRBV11-2 to TRBJ2-7, with D possibly being TRBD2 (6 bases). Trimming left V 3 bases short and J 2 bases short, with 11 bases between. This CDR3 spans 14 amino acids. In germline, CDR1 is SGHAT, CDR2 FQNNGV.

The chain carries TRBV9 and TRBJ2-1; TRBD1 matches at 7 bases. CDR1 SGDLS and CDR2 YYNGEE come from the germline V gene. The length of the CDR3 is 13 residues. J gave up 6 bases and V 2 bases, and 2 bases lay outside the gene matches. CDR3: CASSVGTANEQFF. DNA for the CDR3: TGTGCCAGCAGCGTGGGGACAGCCAATGAGCAGTTCTTC.

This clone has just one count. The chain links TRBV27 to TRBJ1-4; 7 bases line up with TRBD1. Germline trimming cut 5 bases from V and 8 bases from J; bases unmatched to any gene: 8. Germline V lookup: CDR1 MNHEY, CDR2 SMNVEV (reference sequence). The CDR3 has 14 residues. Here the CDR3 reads CASSPGTVTEKLFF. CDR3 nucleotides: TGTGCCAGCAGTCCTGGGACAGTGACGGAAAAACTGTTTTTT.

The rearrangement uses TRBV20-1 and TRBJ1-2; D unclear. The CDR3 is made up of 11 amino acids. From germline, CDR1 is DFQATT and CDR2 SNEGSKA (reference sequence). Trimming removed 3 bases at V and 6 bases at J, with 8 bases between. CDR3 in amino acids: CSASGSDGYTF. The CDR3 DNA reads TGCAGTGCTAGCGGTAGCGATGGCTACACCTTC.

CDR3 amino acids: CASSLGGGGTYEQFF. The CDR3 nucleotides are TGTGCCAGCAGCTTAGGGGGCGGCGGGACCTATGAGCAGTTCTTC. This chain uses TRBV7-8 with TRBJ2-1; TRBD2 is a possible D gene (6 bases). Germline loops: CDR1 SGHVS, CDR2 FQNEAQ. V dropped 1 base and J dropped 8 bases, with 15 bases sitting between them. The CDR3 extends over 15 amino acids. The variable domain in full, with the rest retrieved from reference TRBV7-8 and TRBJ2-1, is GAGVSQSPRYKVAKRGQDVALRCDPISGHVSLFWYQQALGQGPEFLTYFQNEAQLDKSGLPSDRFFAERPEGSVSTLKIQRTQQEDSAVYLCASSLGGGGTYEQFFGPGTRLTVL.

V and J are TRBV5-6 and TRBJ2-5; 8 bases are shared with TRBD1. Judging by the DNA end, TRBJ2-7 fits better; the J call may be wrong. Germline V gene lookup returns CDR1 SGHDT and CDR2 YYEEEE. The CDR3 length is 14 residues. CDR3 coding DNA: TGTGCCAGCAGCAAAACGGGACAGGTCTACGAGCAGTACTTC. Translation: CASSKTGQVYEQYF.

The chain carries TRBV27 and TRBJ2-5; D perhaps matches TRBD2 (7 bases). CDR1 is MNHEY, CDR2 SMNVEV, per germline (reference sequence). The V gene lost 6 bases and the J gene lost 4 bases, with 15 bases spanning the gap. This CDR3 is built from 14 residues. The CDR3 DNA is TGTGCCAGCAGCCCTTGGGGGGGCGCAGAGACCCAGTACTTC. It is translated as CASSPWGGAETQYF.